This TCR beta chain was profiled in a study of cytomegalovirus exposure and HLA in healthy donors. Study-level information: Of the donors genotyped, several hundred in all, about 81% fell in the Caucasian-associated ancestry cluster.

With 60 Vbeta and 13 Jbeta primers, the PCR was carried out. Profiled with immunoSEQ multiplex PCR; TCRdb holds only in-frame clones, not every one. The sample records about 150,000 clones, 55% to 70% being singletons. With respect to this clone: Its target is not known.

Study-wide points: Earlier findings revealed that most TCR beta V segments proved productive either about 87% or about 30% of the time. Reportedly, TCR beta sequences accurately predicted HLA-A and HLA-B alleles in most subjects.

Germline CDR1 reads MNHEY; CDR2 reads SVGAGI. V gave up 7 bases and J gave up 3 bases; unmatched junction bases: 3. CDR3 length equals 13 residues. V is TRBV6-5 and J is TRBJ2-1; 7 bases agree with TRBD2. This TCR was sampled from a woman aged 55-70 years in good health and CMV-seropositive. The sample was PBMCs. The CDR3 protein is CASTSGGYNEQFF. The DNA of the CDR3 is TGTGCCAGCACTTCGGGGGGCTACAATGAGCAGTTCTTC.